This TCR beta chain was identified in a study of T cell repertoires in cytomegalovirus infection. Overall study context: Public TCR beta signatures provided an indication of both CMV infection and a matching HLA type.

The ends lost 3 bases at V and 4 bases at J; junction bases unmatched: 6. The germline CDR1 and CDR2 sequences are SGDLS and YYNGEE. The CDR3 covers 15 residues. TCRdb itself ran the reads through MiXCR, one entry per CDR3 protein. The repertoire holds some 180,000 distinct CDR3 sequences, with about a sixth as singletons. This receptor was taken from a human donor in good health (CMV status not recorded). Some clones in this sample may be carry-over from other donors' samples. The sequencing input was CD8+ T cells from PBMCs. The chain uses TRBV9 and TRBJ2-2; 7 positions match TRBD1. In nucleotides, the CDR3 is TGTGCCAGCAGCGCGATGACAGGGTCCACCGGGGAGCTGTTTTTT. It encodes CASSAMTGSTGELFF.